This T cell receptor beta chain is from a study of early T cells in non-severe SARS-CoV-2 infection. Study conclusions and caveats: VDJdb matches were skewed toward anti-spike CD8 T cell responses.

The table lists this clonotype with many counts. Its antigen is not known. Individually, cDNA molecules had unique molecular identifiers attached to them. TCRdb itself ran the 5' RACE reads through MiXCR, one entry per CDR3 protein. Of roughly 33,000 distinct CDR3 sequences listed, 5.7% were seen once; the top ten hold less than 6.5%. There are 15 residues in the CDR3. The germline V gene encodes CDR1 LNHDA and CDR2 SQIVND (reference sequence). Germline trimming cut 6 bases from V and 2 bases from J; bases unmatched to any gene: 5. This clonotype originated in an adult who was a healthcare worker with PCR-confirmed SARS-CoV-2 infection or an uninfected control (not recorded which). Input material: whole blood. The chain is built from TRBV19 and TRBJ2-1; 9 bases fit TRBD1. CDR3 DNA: TGTGCCAGTAGGGCGGACAGGGGACCCTACAATGAGCAGTTCTTC. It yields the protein CASRADRGPYNEQFF.